These T cell receptor beta chains were read from a single sample in a study of monozygotic twins with inflammatory bowel disease. Each CDR3 protein gets one entry in TCRdb, which reprocessed the 5' RACE reads and gives no DNA. In all, the sample yields 440,000 or so distinct CDR3 sequences. Input material: blood. Every receptor here comes from a human donor with ulcerative colitis or Crohn's disease, or a healthy co-twin of an affected twin (not recorded which). Each CDR3 is given with its conserved first and last residue.

v_call	j_call	cdr3_aa
TRBV7-8	TRBJ2-7	CASSSWTSRAYEQYF
TRBV20-1	TRBJ2-7	CSVSPGLAGGEQYF
TRBV2	TRBJ2-7	CASRRRESSYEQYF
TRBV6-1	TRBJ2-7	CASKTTSGNSYEQYF
TRBV5-1	TRBJ1-5	CASSLGTELSNQPQHF
TRBV21-1	TRBJ2-6	CASSNDSSGANVLTF
TRBV2	TRBJ2-1	CASNLRLVNNEQFF
TRBV18	TRBJ2-7	CASSPFSGDIYEQYF
TRBV5-1	TRBJ2-3	CASMDRSTDTQYF
TRBV10-3	TRBJ1-2	CAIEALGGNGYTF
TRBV12-3/TRBV12-4	TRBJ2-3	CASSFGSAGAAYF
TRBV7-9	TRBJ2-7	CASTPPRDLSYEQYF
TRBV9	TRBJ2-7	CASSVGDSANQQYF
TRBV5-1	TRBJ1-3	CASSSGESASGNTIYF
TRBV20-1	TRBJ2-1	CSATADSYNEQFF
TRBV4-1	TRBJ1-2	CASSRVDRGDGYTF